The 16 T cell receptor beta chains below all came from one sample that was sequenced in a study of T cells after yellow fever vaccination (dated by TCRdb to the late 2010s). Per the publication, the treatment or condition label means: live attenuated yellow fever vaccine strain. Library preparation used 5' RACE. The instrument given in TCRdb is Illumina HiSeq 2500. TCRdb's own reprocessing of the public reads used fastp at Q25 and MiXCR and kept productive beta chains. Rows are unified per CDR3 protein, each entry keeping the most common DNA and genes. The sample contains 300,000 to 400,000 distinct CDR3 sequences, over 8% of them found a single time. The ten largest clones add up to approximately 19% of the sample. Sample: PBMCs, taken on the day of the first yellow fever vaccination. These receptors came from a man between 18 and 35 years old who received the YFV17D yellow fever vaccine.

This clonotype was found many times. The chain couples TRBV7-3 to TRBJ2-3, with 10 bases fitting TRBD2. This CDR3 contains 15 residues. V lost 6 bases and J lost 2; bases outside the gene matches: 5. Germline CDR1 reads SGHTA; CDR2 reads FQGTGA. The CDR3 nucleotides read TGTGCCAGCAGTCGTACTAGCGGGGACACAGATACGCAGTATTTT. Its translation: CASSRTSGDTDTQYF.

This clonotype was picked up a small number of times. The chain couples TRBV4-2 to TRBJ2-5; unclear D gene. The germline CDR1 and CDR2 sequences are LGHNA and YNFKEQ. This CDR3 contains 13 residues. The V and J ends lost 4 bases and 3 bases respectively, with 9 bases between them. CDR3 sequence reads: CASSPRLEETQYF. Here the CDR3 DNA reads TGTGCCAGCAGCCCCAGGCTCGAAGAGACCCAGTACTTC.

This clonotype has more than one count but fewer than ten. This chain joins TRBV5-1 and TRBJ2-2, with D uncertain. Germline CDR1 SGHRS, CDR2 YFSETQ. Trimming took off 4 bases at V and 5 bases at J, with 6 bases between the two ends. There are 12 residues in the CDR3. CDR3 sequence (DNA): TGCGCCAGCAGCCCCGAAACCGGGGAGCTGTTTTTT. This translates into CASSPETGELFF.

This rearrangement joins TRBV18 to TRBJ2-5; D remains ambiguous. This CDR3 region has 14 residues. The V gene's germline CDR1 is KGHSH and CDR2 LQKENI. The germline V and J ends were trimmed by 2 bases and 2 bases, with 9 bases remaining between them. CDR3 DNA sequence: TGTGCCAGCTCACCAGGTCGCCAACAAGAGACCCAGTACTTC. This encodes CASSPGRQQETQYF.

This clonotype was observed a few times. The chain joins TRBV6-5 to TRBJ1-4; D remains unclear. Germline CDR1 is MNHEY and CDR2 is SVGAGI. The length of the CDR3 is 14 residues. With 2 bases removed from V and 8 bases from J, the gap between germline ends came to 12 bases. The CDR3, as DNA: TGTGCCAGCAGTTACAGGGAGGTTTGGGAAAAACTGTTTTTT. It is translated as CASSYREVWEKLFF.

This clonotype was recorded many times. The chain carries TRBV10-3 and TRBJ2-1, with D uncertain. Per the germline V gene, CDR1 is ENHRY and CDR2 is SYGVKD. The CDR3 covers 15 residues. Trimming removed 3 bases at V and 2 bases at J, with 11 bases between. CDR3 coding DNA: TGTGCCATCAGTGACTGGAGCAAAACCTACAATGAGCAGTTCTTC. This codes for CAISDWSKTYNEQFF.

This clonotype turned up a few times. J is TRBJ2-3 and V is TRBV28, with TRBD2 matching over 9 bases. J was trimmed by 4 bases and V by 3 bases; bases with no gene match: 8. In germline, CDR1 is MDHEN, CDR2 SYDVKM. CDR3 length equals 16 residues. CDR3 protein: CASSFGIGGGADTQYF. Here the CDR3 DNA reads TGTGCCAGCAGTTTTGGTATTGGCGGGGGGGCAGATACGCAGTATTTT.

This clonotype was observed at least ten times. The chain recombines TRBV5-1 with TRBJ2-5, with a weak D call TRBD2 (5 bases). From germline, CDR1 is SGHRS and CDR2 YFSETQ. Deletions cut 4 bases from V and 1 base from J, with 11 bases between. The CDR3 contains 14 residues. The CDR3 loop reads CASSPGGVQETQYF. In nucleotides, the CDR3 is TGCGCCAGCAGCCCCGGAGGAGTCCAAGAGACCCAGTACTTC.

The chain is built from TRBV27 and TRBJ2-7, with D perhaps TRBD1 or TRBD2 (5 bases each). This CDR3 has 13 amino acids. V was shortened by 3 bases and J by 3 bases, with 9 bases between the two germline ends. CDR1 and CDR2 from the germline V gene are MNHEY and SMNVEV (reference sequence). DNA for the CDR3: TGTGCCAGCAGTTTGGGACGCTACTACGAGCAGTACGTC. This translates into CASSLGRYYEQYV.

This rearrangement joins TRBV7-2 to TRBJ1-6, with TRBD1 matching 10 bases. Germline CDR1 SGHTA, CDR2 FQGNSA. V trimming: 4 bases; J trimming: 4 bases; junction bases outside the gene matches: 4. This CDR3 is 16 amino acids long. This chain's CDR3 is CASSSQGQGYNSPLHF. As DNA, the CDR3 is TGTGCCAGCAGCTCCCAGGGACAGGGGTATAATTCACCCCTCCACTTT.

This rearrangement joins TRBV4-1 to TRBJ2-3, with D perhaps TRBD2 (5 bases). Trimming shortened V by 4 bases and J by 0 bases, and 14 bases separated the two germline ends. Germline assignment: CDR1 MGHRA and CDR2 YSYEKL. The CDR3 covers 16 residues. The CDR3 region is CASSPRQWTSTDTQYF. In DNA form, the CDR3 reads TGCGCCAGCAGCCCCAGGCAGTGGACTAGCACAGATACGCAGTATTTT.

The CDR3 region is CASSLIPRGTNTGELFF. CDR3 DNA: TGTGCCAGCAGCTTAATCCCCAGGGGAACGAACACCGGGGAGCTGTTTTTT. V usage is TRBV7-9 and J usage is TRBJ2-2; D might be TRBD1 (6 bases). The CDR3 extends over 17 amino acids. Deletions cut 2 bases from V and 0 bases from J, with 13 bases between. Germline CDR1 SEHNR, CDR2 FQNEAQ (reference sequence).

This clonotype was seen ten or more times. The V gene is TRBV5-1, the J gene TRBJ2-3; 9 nucleotides agree with TRBD1. V dropped 5 bases and J dropped 0; count of bases not matched to a gene: 4. Germline V CDR1 and CDR2: SGHRS, YFSETQ. This CDR3 contains 15 residues. Here the CDR3 reads CASSGQGPSTDTQYF. The DNA of the CDR3 is TGCGCCAGCAGTGGACAGGGGCCTAGCACAGATACGCAGTATTTT.

This clonotype came up a few times. CDR3 in amino acids: CASSIGPLGQENQPQHF. The CDR3 DNA follows: TGTGCCAGTAGTATTGGGCCATTGGGACAGGAAAACCAGCCCCAGCATTTT. The chain couples TRBV19 to TRBJ1-5, with 8 bases that match TRBD1. V lost 3 bases and J lost 7; bases outside the gene matches: 14. Looked up from germline, CDR1 is LNHDA and CDR2 is SQIVND (reference sequence). The CDR3 sequence is 17 residues long.

The V gene is TRBV7-6, the J gene TRBJ1-1; 7 bases align to TRBD1. The V gene end was trimmed by 5 bases and the J gene end by 12 bases; junction bases not matched to a gene: 12. This CDR3 is 13 amino acids long. The germline V gene encodes CDR1 SGHVS and CDR2 FNYEAQ. CDR3 amino acids: CASSPPTGQPTFF. As DNA, the CDR3 is TGTGCCAGCAGCCCCCCGACGGGACAGCCGACTTTCTTT.

The genes are TRBV28 and TRBJ2-4; TRBD2 matches at 9 bases. Germline CDR1 reads MDHEN; CDR2 reads SYDVKM. Trimming cost V 2 bases and J 15 bases; bases outside gene matches: 14. The CDR3 covers 15 residues. CDR3: CASSLPGGGGAWVYF. The CDR3 bases are TGTGCCAGCAGTTTACCCGGTGGCGGGGGGGCCTGGGTGTACTTC.